This TCR beta chain was recovered during a study of control samples from healthy donors and cancer patients. Clones were read by immunoSEQ multiplex PCR, and TCRdb kept only the in-frame ones, dropping some. This repertoire shows over 40,000 clones, 88% found once; its top ten account for 40%. Trimming stripped 1 base from V and 4 bases from J, with 10 bases between. Per germline, CDR1 MGHRA and CDR2 YSYEKL. The CDR3 runs 14 residues. The sequence was collected from a man in his fifties or sixties with head and neck cancer. Sequencing was performed on PBMCs. This chain joins TRBV4-1 and TRBJ1-2; no firm D call. The CDR3 sequence is CASSQGTDGYGYTF. CDR3 sequence (DNA): TGCGCCAGCAGCCAAGGAACGGATGGCTATGGCTACACCTTC.